This T cell receptor (beta chain) was identified during a study of OX40 agonist ivuxolimab in advanced cancers. The J segment lost 10 bases and the V segment lost 7 bases, leaving 11 bases of the junction unmatched. The CDR3 runs 16 residues. CDR1 is MNHEY and CDR2 is SMNVEV in the germline V gene (reference sequence). This table comes from immunoSEQ multiplex PCR, and its TCRdb copy is limited to in-frame clones, with some not included. Here the sample spans under 25,000 clones, 74% being singletons. The TCR originated in an adult with an advanced solid tumor such as melanoma, head and neck, liver or kidney cancer. The source material was CD4+ or CD8+ T cells sorted from blood, sampled in a trial of the OX40 agonist ivuxolimab. The chain has TRBV27 and TRBJ2-1, with 15 bases lining up with TRBD2. CDR3 bases: TGTGCCAGCACCCTCGGGACTAGCGGGGGGAAACGCGAGCAGTTCTTC. Its translation is CASTLGTSGGKREQFF.